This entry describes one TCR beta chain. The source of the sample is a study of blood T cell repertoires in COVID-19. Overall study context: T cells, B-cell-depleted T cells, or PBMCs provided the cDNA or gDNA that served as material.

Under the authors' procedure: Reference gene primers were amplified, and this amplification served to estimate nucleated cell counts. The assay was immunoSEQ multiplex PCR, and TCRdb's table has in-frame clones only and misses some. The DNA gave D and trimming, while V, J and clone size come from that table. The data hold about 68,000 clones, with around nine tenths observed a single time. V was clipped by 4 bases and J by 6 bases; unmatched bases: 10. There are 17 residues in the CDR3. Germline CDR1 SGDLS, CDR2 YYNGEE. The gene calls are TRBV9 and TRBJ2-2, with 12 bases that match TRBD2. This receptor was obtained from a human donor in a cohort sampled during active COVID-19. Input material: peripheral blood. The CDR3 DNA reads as TGTGCCAGCAGCCGGACTAGCGGGGCCCCTAGGGCCGGGGAGCTGTTTTTT. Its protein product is CASSRTSGAPRAGELFF. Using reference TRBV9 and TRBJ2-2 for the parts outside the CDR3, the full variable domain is DSGVTQTPKHLITATGQRVTLRCSPRSGDLSVYWYQQSLDQGLQFLIQYYNGEERAKGNILERFSAQQFPDLHSELNLSSLELGDSALYFCASSRTSGAPRAGELFFGEGSRLTVL.